Listed here are 8 T cell receptor beta chains from one sample, sequenced in a study of T cell responses to AZD1222 COVID-19 vaccine. Only in-frame clones appear in the TCRdb table, and some are missing; sequencing was by immunoSEQ multiplex PCR. Of 90,000 to 120,000 clones in the sample, approximately 88% were seen once. The specimen comprised peripheral blood, sampled on day 0 of AZD1222 vaccination. These receptors came from an adult in good health.

The chain links TRBV29-1 to TRBJ2-5; TRBD1 or TRBD2 may be the D gene (5 bases each). CDR3 length: 16 amino acids. The germline CDR1 and CDR2 sequences are SQVTM and ANQGSEA. Trimming took 3 bases from V and 5 from J, leaving 22 bases between them. Written as DNA, the CDR3 is TGCAGCGTTGATGGGACCGGTTTCGGAGCAGGGGAGACCCAGTACTTC. It is translated as CSVDGTGFGAGETQYF.

This sequence joins TRBV10-3 and TRBJ1-2, with D unclear. CDR1 and CDR2 (germline): ENHRY, SYGVKD. This CDR3 spans 13 amino acids. Trimming shortened V by 2 bases and J by 5 bases, and 9 bases separated the two germline ends. The DNA for the CDR3 is TGTGCCATCAGTGAGGGTTTGGGATATGGCTACACCTTC. It codes for CAISEGLGYGYTF.

This chain connects TRBV2 to TRBJ2-1; 7 bases line up with TRBD1. Looked up from germline, CDR1 is SNHLY and CDR2 is FYNNEI. The CDR3 runs 13 residues. With V trimmed by 6 bases and J by 5 bases, 4 bases remained unmatched. This chain's CDR3 is CASSQGVNNEQFF. In DNA form, the CDR3 reads TGTGCCAGCAGCCAGGGGGTTAACAATGAGCAGTTCTTC.

This rearrangement joins TRBV4-3 to TRBJ1-4; D remains unclear. Germline lookup yields CDR1 LGHNA and CDR2 YSLEER. Trimming cost V 0 bases and J 2 bases, with 7 bases left between them. CDR3 length: 15 residues. The CDR3 region is CASSQDPLTNEKLFF. CDR3 in DNA: TGCGCCAGCAGCCAAGATCCCCTCACTAATGAAAAACTGTTTTTT.

A few counts support this clone. The rearrangement links TRBV4-2 to TRBJ1-4; TRBD1 is a possible D gene (6 bases). The CDR3 contains 16 residues. Germline CDR1 LGHNA, CDR2 YNFKEQ. Trimming left V 0 bases short and J 4 bases short, with 12 bases between. CDR3 in DNA: TGTGCCAGCAGCCAAGAAACCGGACAGTATAATGAAAAACTGTTTTTT. It is translated as CASSQETGQYNEKLFF.

V and J are TRBV5-1 and TRBJ1-1; TRBD1 might be the D (5 bases). Germline CDR1 is SGHRS and CDR2 is YFSETQ. The CDR3 has 13 residues. V was shortened by 2 bases and J by 5 bases, with 10 bases between the two germline ends. The DNA of the CDR3 is TGCGCCAGCAGCTTTAGTGGGGGGACTGAAGCTTTCTTT. Its translation is CASSFSGGTEAFF.

The chain uses TRBV27 and TRBJ1-1; TRBD1 might be the D (6 bases). V lost 5 bases, J lost 0 bases, and 10 bases lay in between. The CDR3 is 14 amino acids. Germline V lookup: CDR1 MNHEY, CDR2 SMNVEV (reference sequence). The CDR3 loop is CASSARTVNTEAFF. The CDR3 DNA sequence: TGTGCCAGCAGTGCCCGGACAGTGAACACTGAAGCTTTCTTT.

Remarks on this clone: The sample contains more than one DNA sequence encoding this CDR3. The rearrangement joins TRBV3-1 (or the pseudogene TRBV3-2) to TRBJ2-7; no clear D gene. Trimming left V 3 bases short and J 2 bases short, with 2 bases between. Germline V CDR1 and CDR2: LGHDT, YNNKEL (reference sequence). The CDR3 length is 11 residues. Here the CDR3 DNA reads TGTGCCAGCAGCCAGGCCTACGAGCAGTACTTC. This translates into CASSQAYEQYF.